The present T cell receptor (beta chain) was sequenced within a study of tumor and adjacent non-tumor tissue in lung cancer. Study summary: The cohort had about a dozen adenocarcinoma, a couple of squamous cell and 1 small cell patients. Aged about 31 to 80 years, patients included about 11 men and five or six women with stage I to III disease.

No cell sorting was done before RNA was extracted from the tissue. Distant lung tissue was collected more than 3 cm away from the tumor edge. This CDR3 comprises 13 residues. In germline, CDR1 is LNHDA, CDR2 SQIVND (reference sequence). Trimming left V 3 bases short and J 7 bases short, with 12 bases between. In this sample, this clonotype turned up many times. Its cognate antigen is unknown. The study, taken as a whole, reports: Shorter survival was associated with higher TCR diversity in tumors. Tumor repertoires had a smaller top 100 clone share than normal lung.

A modified ARM-PCR protocol with three rounds of nested PCR amplified TCRbeta. TCRdb re-called the multiplex PCR reads with MiXCR, one entry per CDR3 protein. The table includes approximately 120,000 distinct CDR3 sequences, about 64% detected once. Sequencing used distant non-tumor lung tissue. The receptor was isolated from a man in his 60s with non-small cell lung cancer. The chain combines TRBV19 with TRBJ1-1, with D possibly matching TRBD1 (5 bases). The CDR3 DNA reads TGTGCCAGTAGTATTCGGGGCGCGGGTGAAGCTTTCTTT. It translates to CASSIRGAGEAFF.